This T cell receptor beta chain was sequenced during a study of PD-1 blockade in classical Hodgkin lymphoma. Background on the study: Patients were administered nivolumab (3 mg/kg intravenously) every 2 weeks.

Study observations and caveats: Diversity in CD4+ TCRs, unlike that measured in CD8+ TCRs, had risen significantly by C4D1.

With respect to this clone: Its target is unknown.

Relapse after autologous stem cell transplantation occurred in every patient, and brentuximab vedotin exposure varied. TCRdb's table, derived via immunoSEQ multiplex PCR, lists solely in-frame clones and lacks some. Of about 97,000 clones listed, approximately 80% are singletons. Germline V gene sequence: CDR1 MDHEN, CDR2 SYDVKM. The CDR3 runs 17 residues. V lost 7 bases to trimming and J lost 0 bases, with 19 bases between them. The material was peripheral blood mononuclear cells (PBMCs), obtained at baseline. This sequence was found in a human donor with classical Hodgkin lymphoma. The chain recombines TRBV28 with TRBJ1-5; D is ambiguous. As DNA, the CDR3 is TGTGCCAGCACCTCACCCCTCGGGCGGAGTAGCAATCAGCCCCAGCATTTT. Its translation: CASTSPLGRSSNQPQHF.